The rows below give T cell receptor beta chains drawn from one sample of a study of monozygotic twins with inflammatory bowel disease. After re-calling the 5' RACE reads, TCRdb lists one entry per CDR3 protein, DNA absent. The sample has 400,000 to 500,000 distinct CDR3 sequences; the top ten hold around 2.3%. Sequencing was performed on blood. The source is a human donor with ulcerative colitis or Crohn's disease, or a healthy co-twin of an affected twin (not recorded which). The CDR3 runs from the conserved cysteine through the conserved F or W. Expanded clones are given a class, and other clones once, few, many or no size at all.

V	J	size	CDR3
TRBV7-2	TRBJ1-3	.	CASSLKDTIYF
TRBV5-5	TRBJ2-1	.	CASSLRYRDRVAHNEQFF
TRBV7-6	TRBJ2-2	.	CASSPGSFRNTGELFF
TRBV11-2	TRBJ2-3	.	CASSVGRLAGGQGVDTQYF
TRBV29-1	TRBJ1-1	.	CSVVRDNAEAFF
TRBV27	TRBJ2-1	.	CASRGTRAIRGTEQFF
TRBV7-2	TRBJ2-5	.	CASSSQGGRETQYF
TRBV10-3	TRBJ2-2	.	CAISGTGVRTGELFF
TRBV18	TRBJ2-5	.	CASSPPGAIGQETQYF
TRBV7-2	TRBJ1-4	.	CASSLVATGHNEKLFF
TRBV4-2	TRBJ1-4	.	CASSQDRGTTTNEKLFF
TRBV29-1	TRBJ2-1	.	CSAGGGTGNEQFF
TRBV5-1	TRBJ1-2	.	CASSFSTGEGTNYGYTF
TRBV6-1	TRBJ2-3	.	CASSRDRVTDTQYF
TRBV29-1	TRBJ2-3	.	CSVERQTDTQYF
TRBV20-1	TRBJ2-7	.	CSAGWQTSYEQYF
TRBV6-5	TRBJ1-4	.	CASSYTVRGTGGTNEKLFF
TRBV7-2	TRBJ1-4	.	CASSLTAGLGNEKLFF
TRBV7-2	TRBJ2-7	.	CASSMSYEQYF
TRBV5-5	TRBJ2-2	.	CASSIKYRDRVSTGELFF
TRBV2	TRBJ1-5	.	CASRGTGGQPQHF
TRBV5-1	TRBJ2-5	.	CASSKGTPGGETQYF
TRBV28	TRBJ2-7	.	CASSLGPRGGYEQYF
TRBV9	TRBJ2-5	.	CASSPGGSEETQYF
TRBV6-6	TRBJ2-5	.	CASRDRRNQETQYF
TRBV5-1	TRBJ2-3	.	CASSLQGTSGSGDTQYF
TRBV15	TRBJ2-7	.	CATGIDYEQYF
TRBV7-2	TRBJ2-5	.	CASSRTASQETQYF
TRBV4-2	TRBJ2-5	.	CASSQVGEETQYF
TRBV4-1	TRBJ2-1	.	CASSQVGVGEQFF
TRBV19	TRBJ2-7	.	CATAGQGGYEQYF
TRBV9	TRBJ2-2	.	CSSSVDMRPAELFF
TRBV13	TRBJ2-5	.	CASSPYSGGPQETQYF
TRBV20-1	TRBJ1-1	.	CSAPATGETEAFF
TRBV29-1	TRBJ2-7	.	CSVGDRTPYEQYF
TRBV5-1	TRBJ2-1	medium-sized	CASSLIATDNEQFF
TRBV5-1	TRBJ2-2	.	CASSLAQRGPGELFF
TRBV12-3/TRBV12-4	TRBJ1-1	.	CASSPGQGMNTEAFF
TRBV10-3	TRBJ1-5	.	CAIRGTGAQPQHF
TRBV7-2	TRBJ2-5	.	CASSLETSLETQYF
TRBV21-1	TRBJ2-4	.	CASSILDRGGAKNIQYF
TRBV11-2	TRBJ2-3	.	CASSLGNWEAKNTDTQYF
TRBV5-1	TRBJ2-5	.	CASSLASGGVTETQYF
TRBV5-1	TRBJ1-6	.	CASQQTGGISPLHF
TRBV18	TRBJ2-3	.	CASSYAGMAQYF